The rows below give T cell receptor beta chains drawn from one sample of a study of blood T cells in healthy people across ages. TCRdb re-analysed the 5' RACE reads in MiXCR, keeping a single row per CDR3 protein. The table includes about 970,000 distinct CDR3 sequences, roughly 51% detected once. Input material: blood. The receptors shown here come from a woman in her sixties or seventies in good health. Each CDR3 is given with its conserved first and last residue. D genes are given only for firm matches. Some rows mark clone size as missing; the rest say once, few, many or name a class of expanded clone.

NA	TRBV30	NA	TRBJ2-7	CACLRGLSTYEQYF	TGTGCCTGTCTTAGGGGGTTATCTACCTACGAGCAGTACTTC
NA	TRBV2	TRBD2	TRBJ2-7	CASKSREGIYEQYF	TGTGCCAGCAAGTCGCGGGAGGGAATCTACGAGCAGTACTTC
few	TRBV28	TRBD1	TRBJ2-3	CASCSPRDRAADTQYF	TGTGCCAGCTGCTCTCCCCGGGACAGGGCCGCAGATACGCAGTATTTT
NA	TRBV29-1	NA	TRBJ2-3	CSVVPTDMQYF	TGCAGCGTTGTGCCTACAGATATGCAGTATTTT
NA	TRBV11-2	NA	TRBJ2-6	CASSLGPGWTSGANVLTF	TGTGCCAGCAGCTTAGGTCCGGGGTGGACCTCTGGGGCCAACGTCCTGACTTTC
NA	TRBV27	NA	TRBJ1-2	CASSFRQTGYTF	TGTGCCAGCAGTTTTCGGCAGACAGGCTACACCTTC
NA	TRBV7-2	NA	TRBJ2-3	CASSRHPYLGTDTQYF	TGTGCCAGCAGCAGACATCCTTACCTCGGCACAGATACGCAGTATTTT
few	TRBV6-1	NA	TRBJ2-7	CASNAIPSYEQYF	TGTGCCAGCAACGCGATTCCCTCCTACGAGCAGTACTTC
NA	TRBV27	NA	TRBJ2-7	CASLDQGNEQYF	TGTGCCAGTCTCGATCAGGGTAACGAGCAGTACTTC
few	TRBV12-3/TRBV12-4	NA	TRBJ2-7	CASSPGRGGYEQYF	TGTGCCAGCAGTCCTGGCCGGGGAGGTTACGAGCAGTACTTC
NA	TRBV6-4	TRBD1	TRBJ2-1	CASSVGTGMNEQFF	TGTGCCAGCAGTGTCGGGACAGGGATGAATGAGCAGTTCTTC
NA	TRBV7-9	TRBD2	TRBJ2-7	CATRTSGSSYEQYF	TGTGCCACCCGGACTAGCGGGAGCTCCTACGAGCAGTACTTC
NA	TRBV6-5	NA	TRBJ2-1	CASRAAGTGYNEQFF	TGTGCCAGCAGAGCCGCGGGGACCGGCTACAATGAGCAGTTCTTC
NA	TRBV7-3	TRBD1	TRBJ2-5	CASSIDRGSETQYF	TGTGCCAGCAGCATAGACAGGGGGTCAGAGACCCAGTACTTC
NA	TRBV11-2	NA	TRBJ1-2	CASSLTWTNLGGYTF	TGTGCCAGCAGCTTGACGTGGACAAACCTCGGAGGCTACACCTTC
few	TRBV18	NA	TRBJ2-3	CASSPGQTTDTQYF	TGTGCCAGCTCACCAGGACAGACCACAGATACGCAGTATTTT
few	TRBV10-3	NA	TRBJ2-1	CAGSRLIGEQFF	TGTGCCGGCTCCCGACTAATTGGTGAGCAGTTCTTC
NA	TRBV12-3/TRBV12-4	NA	TRBJ1-1	CASSLMNAEAFF	TGTGCCAGCAGTTTAATGAACGCTGAAGCTTTCTTT
few	TRBV4-3	NA	TRBJ2-7	CASSQESSLYEQYF	TGCGCCAGCAGCCAAGAATCGTCCCTCTACGAGCAGTACTTC
once	TRBV3-1	TRBD1	TRBJ1-2	CTSSNRRVRGTVHGGYTF	TGTACCAGCAGCAATCGGAGGGTCAGGGGGACGGTGCATGGCGGCTACACCTTC
NA	TRBV14	NA	TRBJ2-5	CASSPYRTNQETQYF	TGTGCCAGCAGCCCCTATAGGACTAACCAAGAGACCCAGTACTTC
NA	TRBV3-1	TRBD1	TRBJ1-4	CASSPGQGTDEKLFF	TGTGCCAGCAGTCCTGGACAGGGCACGGATGAAAAACTGTTTTTT
NA	TRBV20-1	NA	TRBJ2-7	CSYRSSILSYEQYF	TGCAGTTACAGGTCTAGCATCCTCTCCTACGAGCAGTACTTC
few	TRBV7-2	NA	TRBJ1-5	CASSPGQTYQPQHF	TGTGCCAGCAGCCCTGGACAGACCTATCAACCCCAGCATTTT
NA	TRBV27	TRBD2	TRBJ2-5	CASRGGTRKTQYF	TGTGCCAGCCGGGGGGGAACGCGAAAGACCCAGTACTTC
few	TRBV27	NA	TRBJ2-4	CASSWAAQNIQYF	TGTGCCAGCAGTTGGGCGGCACAAAACATTCAGTACTTC
NA	TRBV7-2	NA	TRBJ1-1	CASSVSPNTEAFF	TGTGCCAGCAGCGTCAGTCCAAACACTGAAGCTTTCTTT
NA	TRBV9	NA	TRBJ2-3	CASSVAGKTTDTQYF	TGTGCCAGCAGCGTAGCAGGGAAAACTACAGATACGCAGTATTTT
NA	TRBV28	NA	TRBJ2-2	CASSFQTGELFF	TGTGCCAGCAGTTTTCAAACCGGGGAGCTGTTTTTT
few	TRBV27	NA	TRBJ2-1	CASSLIPAWDEQFF	TGTGCCAGCAGTCTCATCCCGGCCTGGGATGAGCAGTTCTTC
NA	TRBV28	TRBD1	TRBJ2-7	CASSTSGQAADEQYF	TGTGCCAGCAGTACCTCGGGACAGGCCGCCGACGAGCAGTACTTC
NA	TRBV3-1	TRBD1	TRBJ1-2	CASSPYTTGVDGYTF	TGTGCCAGCAGCCCTTATACGACAGGGGTGGATGGCTACACCTTC
few	TRBV20-1	TRBD2	TRBJ2-7	CSAGGRVYEQYF	TGCAGTGCGGGCGGGAGGGTCTACGAGCAGTACTTC
NA	TRBV7-9	NA	TRBJ1-4	CASSTRALTNEKLFF	TGTGCCAGCAGCACTCGGGCGTTAACTAATGAAAAACTGTTTTTT
NA	TRBV2	NA	TRBJ2-5	CASREVGETQYF	TGTGCCAGCAGAGAGGTCGGGGAGACCCAGTACTTC
few	TRBV7-2	TRBD2	TRBJ2-1	CASSLGPLAGSHNEQFF	TGTGCCAGCAGCTTAGGGCCGCTAGCGGGATCTCACAATGAGCAGTTCTTC
NA	TRBV9	NA	TRBJ2-1	CASNSWGSFPGNEQFF	TGTGCCAGCAACTCGTGGGGATCCTTTCCAGGTAATGAGCAGTTCTTC
NA	TRBV20-1	TRBD1	TRBJ2-7	CSAPPGQSYEQYF	TGCAGTGCTCCCCCGGGACAGTCGTACGAGCAGTACTTC